The 29 T cell receptor beta chains in this list originate from one sample, sequenced in a study of molecular identifiers for immune sequencing clone quantification. One entry per CDR3 protein results from TCRdb running MiXCR on the PCR reads. The table records about 500,000 distinct CDR3 sequences, about 21% of them present only once. Sequenced input: naive CD8+ T cells from blood, with Jurkat cell RNA spiked in. Subset meaning: FACS-sorted CD8+CD4-CCR7+CD45RA+ naive T cells. The receptors shown here come from a human donor in good health. Some libraries in this study had Jurkat cell RNA spiked in.

V usage is TRBV12-3 or TRBV12-4 and J usage is TRBJ2-5; 9 nucleotides match TRBD1. Trimming removed 5 bases from V and 7 bases from J; junction bases left unmatched: 14. This CDR3 is 16 amino acids long. For the CDR3, the DNA is TGTGCCAGCAGTCCCGGGACAGGGCCTAATTGGGGGACCCAGTACTTC. Encoded protein: CASSPGTGPNWGTQYF.

Comment on this clonotype: This is likely a read error, given that the CDR3 carries no conserved phenylalanine or tryptophan at its end. The chain recombines TRBV19 with TRBJ1-1; no firm D call. The germline V gene has CDR1 LNHDA and CDR2 SQIVND (reference sequence). The CDR3 contains 13 residues. Written as DNA, the CDR3 is TGTGCCAGTAGTATAAACACGAACACTAAAGCTTTCTCT. Amino acid sequence: CASSINTNTKAFS.

In its sample, this clonotype was seen many times. The chain carries TRBV7-2 and TRBJ2-3; tentative D call: TRBD2 (6 bases). The CDR3 loop spans 18 amino acids. The germline CDR1 and CDR2 sequences are SGHTA and FQGNSA. V lost 3 bases and J lost 4, with 23 bases in between. CDR3 protein: CASSFPLRFTGGPDTQYF. The CDR3 nucleotides read TGTGCCAGCAGCTTCCCTCTTAGGTTCACCGGGGGTCCAGATACGCAGTATTTT.

About this clonotype itself: This may be a read error: a much more frequent sequence differs by one nucleotide. The rearrangement uses TRBV14 and TRBJ1-5; D remains unclear. The CDR3 spans 13 residues. Germline V lookup: CDR1 SGHDN, CDR2 FVKESK. Trimming stripped 0 bases from V and 7 bases from J, with 7 bases between. DNA of the CDR3: TGTGCCAGCAGCCAAGAGACTGGGCAGCCCCAGCATTTT. Its translation: CASSQETGQPQHF.

This clonotype was counted at least ten times. The rearrangement links TRBV20-1 to TRBJ2-3; D remains ambiguous. V dropped 0 bases and J dropped 1 base, with 8 bases sitting between them. CDR3 size: 14 residues. The germline CDR1 and CDR2 sequences are DFQATT and SNEGSKA (reference sequence). This chain's CDR3 is CSARDVRGTDTQYF. The CDR3 DNA follows: TGCAGTGCTAGAGATGTCCGGGGCACAGATACGCAGTATTTT.

This clonotype was counted many times. The V call is TRBV5-1, the J call TRBJ1-1; tentative D call: TRBD1 (6 bases). The CDR3 sequence is 16 residues long. V lost 4 bases and J lost 0, with 16 bases in between. Germline CDR1 is SGHRS and CDR2 is YFSETQ. CDR3 nucleotides: TGCGCCAGCAGCATCGGACAGAGCCCAATGAACACTGAAGCTTTCTTT. Protein: CASSIGQSPMNTEAFF.

This clonotype was counted at least ten times. The rearrangement joins TRBV7-2 to TRBJ2-2; the D gene could be TRBD1 or TRBD2 (5 bases each). The CDR3 extends over 12 amino acids. Germline V gene sequence: CDR1 SGHTA, CDR2 FQGNSA. V was cut by 10 bases and J by 3 bases, with 9 bases left in between. CDR3 DNA sequence: TGTGCCATTTTGGGGGACACCGGGGAGCTGTTTTTT. Residues: CAILGDTGELFF. Full variable domain (missing parts from reference TRBV7-2 and TRBJ2-2): GAGVSQSPSNKVTEKGKDVELRCDPISGHTALYWYRQSLGQGLEFLIYFQGNSAPDKSGLPSDRFSAERTGGSVSTLTIQRTQQEDSAVYLCAILGDTGELFFGEGSRLTVL.

For this clonotype: A much larger clone lies a single base off, so this may be a read error. The chain employs TRBV4-3 and TRBJ2-7; TRBD1 aligns across 9 bases. CDR1 and CDR2 from the germline V gene are LGHNA and YSLEER. This CDR3 is 15 amino acids long. The CDR3 DNA reads TGCGCCAGCAGCCAACAATGGGACAGGGTTCGCGAGCGGTACTTC. Amino acids: CASSQQWDRVRERYF.

This clonotype was found many times. The chain has TRBV9 and TRBJ1-1; no clear D. Germline lookup yields CDR1 SGDLS and CDR2 YYNGEE. The V gene lost 4 bases and the J gene lost 7 bases, with 11 bases spanning the gap. CDR3 length: 12 amino acids. The CDR3 region is CASSPLDLEAFF. DNA for the CDR3: TGTGCCAGCAGCCCCCTGGACCTTGAAGCTTTCTTT.

The chain joins TRBV27 to TRBJ1-6; D perhaps matches TRBD1 (6 bases). The length of the CDR3 is 16 residues. Germline CDR1 is MNHEY and CDR2 is SMNVEV (reference sequence). Trimming took 8 bases from V and 2 from J, leaving 16 bases between them. Here the CDR3 reads CASGQKRTAYNSPLHF. CDR3 nucleotide sequence: TGTGCCAGCGGTCAAAAACGGACAGCCTATAATTCACCCCTCCACTTT.

As to this clonotype: A much larger clone differs from this one at a single base, so this may be a read error. The rearrangement links TRBV5-1 to TRBJ1-1; 7 positions agree with TRBD1. The germline CDR1 and CDR2 sequences are SGHRS and YFSETQ. The CDR3 length is 14 residues. The CDR3 sequence is CASSLSTGNTEASF. CDR3 nucleotides: TGCGCCAGCAGCTTGTCGACAGGGAACACTGAAGCTTCCTTT.

This clonotype was counted between two and nine times. The chain joins TRBV2 to TRBJ1-1; the D is unclear. Trimming took 3 bases from V and 0 from J, leaving 8 bases between them. Germline CDR1 is SNHLY and CDR2 is FYNNEI. The CDR3 covers 14 residues. The CDR3 spells CASSEFDMNTEAFF. CDR3 nucleotide sequence: TGTGCCAGCAGTGAGTTCGATATGAACACTGAAGCTTTCTTT.

Many counts were recorded for this clonotype. This sequence joins TRBV6-5 and TRBJ1-5, with D unresolved. The V and J ends lost 0 bases and 3 bases respectively, with 3 bases between them. The CDR3 contains 13 residues. The germline V gene encodes CDR1 MNHEY and CDR2 SVGAGI. The CDR3: CASSYSTNQPQHF. For the CDR3, the DNA is TGTGCCAGCAGTTACTCGACCAATCAGCCCCAGCATTTT.

The chain carries TRBV27 and TRBJ2-7; 14 nucleotides line up with TRBD2. The junction had 5 bases not matched to a gene; V was cut back by 5 bases and J by 11 bases. The CDR3 extends over 13 amino acids. Germline V gene data show CDR1 as MNHEY and CDR2 as SMNVEV (reference sequence). The CDR3: CASSTPGLAGEYF. The CDR3 DNA sequence: TGTGCCAGCAGTACCCCGGGACTAGCGGGAGAGTACTTC.

This chain joins TRBV27 and TRBJ1-5; D may be TRBD1 (5 bases). The V gene's germline CDR1 is MNHEY and CDR2 SMNVEV (reference sequence). The CDR3 spans 17 residues. Trimming pared 5 bases from V and 3 bases from J, leaving 20 bases between. CDR3 protein: CASSQVLVTGVNQPQHF. The CDR3 DNA is TGTGCCAGCAGTCAGGTTCTGGTAACAGGAGTCAATCAGCCCCAGCATTTT.

This rearrangement joins TRBV12-3 or TRBV12-4 to TRBJ2-1; TRBD1 matches 9 bases. The junction had 11 bases not matched to a gene; V was cut back by 7 bases and J by 7 bases. The CDR3 is 15 amino acids. CDR3 residues: CASTFSGQGWNEQFF. Here the CDR3 DNA reads TGTGCCAGCACCTTTTCGGGACAGGGTTGGAATGAGCAGTTCTTC.

The chain couples TRBV7-9 to TRBJ2-2; D is undetermined. The CDR3 spans 11 residues. V was shortened by 6 bases and J by 6 bases, with 5 bases between the two germline ends. CDR1 is SEHNR, CDR2 FQNEAQ, per germline (reference sequence). The DNA for the CDR3 is TGTGCCAGCAGGCCGGCCGGGGAGCTGTTTTTT. Amino acids: CASRPAGELFF.

This clonotype was counted only a few times. The chain has TRBV4-1 and TRBJ1-2; no reliable D call. This CDR3 region has 18 residues. The V gene lost 0 bases and the J gene lost 7 bases, with 24 bases spanning the gap. Germline CDR1 reads MGHRA; CDR2 reads YSYEKL. The CDR3 DNA reads TGCGCCAGCAGCCAAGATTCTGGCCGCGCTTTCGGGTACGGTGGCTACACCTTC. Translated: CASSQDSGRAFGYGGYTF.

This clonotype was detected only a few times. The CDR3 protein is CASSQDRGVGWPAAYEQYF. CDR3 in DNA: TGTGCCAGCAGCCAAGATAGGGGGGTCGGTTGGCCCGCGGCGTACGAGCAGTACTTC. The chain recombines TRBV14 with TRBJ2-7; D might be TRBD1 or TRBD2, each matching 6 bases. This CDR3 is built from 19 residues. V lost 0 bases and J 4 bases, leaving 25 bases between the germline ends. The germline V gene encodes CDR1 SGHDN and CDR2 FVKESK.

This clonotype occurred a few times. The rearrangement uses TRBV15 and TRBJ2-3; TRBD2 matches 8 bases. Germline-derived CDR1 and CDR2 are LNHNV and YYDKDF (reference sequence). The CDR3 is made up of 18 amino acids. V lost 0 bases to trimming and J lost 0 bases; unmatched junction nucleotides: 8. This CDR3 reads CATSRDFGPSGSTDTQYF. The CDR3 DNA sequence: TGTGCCACCAGCAGAGATTTCGGGCCTAGCGGGAGCACAGATACGCAGTATTTT. Together with reference TRBV15 and TRBJ2-3, the CDR3 gives the full variable domain: DAMVIQNPRYQVTQFGKPVTLSCSQTLNHNVMYWYQQKSSQAPKLLFHYYDKDFNNEADTPDNFQSRRPNTSFCFLDIRSPGLGDTAMYLCATSRDFGPSGSTDTQYFGPGTRLTVL.

This clonotype was found a few times. The chain has TRBV7-8 and TRBJ1-6, with unresolved D. CDR3 length: 16 amino acids. CDR1 and CDR2 (germline): SGHVS, FQNEAQ. The V end was cut by 0 bases, the J end by 8 bases, with 14 bases between. CDR3 protein: CASSLAFSGADSPLHF. CDR3 nucleotides: TGTGCCAGCAGCTTAGCGTTTTCGGGCGCGGATTCACCCCTCCACTTT.

Only a few counts were recorded for this clonotype. The chain has TRBV28 and TRBJ2-7; 10 bases agree with TRBD2. The CDR3 consists of 18 residues. J gave up 2 bases and V 2 bases, and 12 bases lay outside the gene matches. CDR1 and CDR2 (germline): MDHEN, SYDVKM. CDR3 DNA sequence: TGTGCCAGCAGTTTAGGAATAGCGGGAGGTGGGCCTACCTACGAGCAGTACTTC. This translates into CASSLGIAGGGPTYEQYF.

This clonotype has at least ten counts. The chain couples TRBV7-9 to TRBJ1-1, with a tentative D call TRBD1 (6 bases). Germline V CDR1 and CDR2: SEHNR, FQNEAQ (reference sequence). The CDR3 length is 15 residues. Trimming cost V 2 bases and J 1 base, with 11 bases left between them. CDR3 residues: CASSLIQGKNTEAFF. Written as DNA, the CDR3 is TGTGCCAGCAGCTTAATACAGGGAAAGAACACTGAAGCTTTCTTT. The variable domain in full, with the rest retrieved from reference TRBV7-9 and TRBJ1-1, is DTGVSQNPRHKITKRGQNVTFRCDPISEHNRLYWYRQTLGQGPEFLTYFQNEAQLEKSRLLSDRFSAERPKGSFSTLEIQRTEQGDSAMYLCASSLIQGKNTEAFFGQGTRLTVV.

The rearrangement uses TRBV25-1 and TRBJ1-1; D is perhaps TRBD1 (6 bases). The V gene's germline CDR1 is MGHDK and CDR2 SYGVNS. V lost 0 bases and J 4 bases, leaving 12 bases between the germline ends. The CDR3 contains 15 residues. This CDR3 reads CASSEYGTSGTEAFF. CDR3 nucleotide sequence: TGTGCCAGCAGTGAATATGGGACAAGCGGCACTGAAGCTTTCTTT.

This clonotype showed up many times. V usage is TRBV27 and J usage is TRBJ2-5; 8 bases are shared with TRBD1. CDR1 is MNHEY, CDR2 SMNVEV, per germline (reference sequence). The CDR3 has 15 residues. V was pared by 5 bases and J by 2 bases, with 7 bases of the junction left unmatched. The CDR3 is CASSISYRGQETQYF. The CDR3 DNA is TGTGCCAGCAGTATCTCCTACAGGGGGCAAGAGACCCAGTACTTC.

This clonotype has more than one count but fewer than ten. The CDR3 DNA follows: TGTGCCAGCAGTCCTGGGACCCGGACGGCTGGAAACACCATATATTTT. The encoded protein is CASSPGTRTAGNTIYF. The rearrangement links TRBV12-3 or TRBV12-4 to TRBJ1-3, with D possibly matching TRBD1 (5 bases). The germline V and J ends were trimmed by 5 bases and 2 bases, with 16 bases remaining between them. The CDR3 is made up of 16 amino acids.

The sample holds many counts of this clonotype. The chain has TRBV5-1 and TRBJ2-1; the D is unclear. With 1 base removed from V and 16 bases from J, the gap between germline ends came to 15 bases. The CDR3 is made up of 12 amino acids. CDR1 is SGHRS, CDR2 YFSETQ, per germline. CDR3 loop: CASSLSGVGEFF. The CDR3 coding sequence is TGCGCCAGCAGCTTGTCCGGCGTCGGAGAATTCTTC. The whole variable domain, filled in from reference TRBV5-1 and TRBJ2-1, reads KAGVTQTPRYLIKTRGQQVTLSCSPISGHRSVSWYQQTPGQGLQFLFEYFSETQRNKGNFPGRFSGRQFSNSRSEMNVSTLELGDSALYLCASSLSGVGEFFGPGTRLTVL.

This clonotype was counted at least ten times. V and J are TRBV25-1 and TRBJ1-1; D is unresolved. From germline, CDR1 is MGHDK and CDR2 SYGVNS. The V end was cut by 2 bases, the J end by 2 bases, with 6 bases between. The CDR3 is made up of 13 amino acids. CDR3 loop: CASSETSNTEAFF. The CDR3 nucleotides are TGTGCCAGCAGTGAAACCTCTAACACTGAAGCTTTCTTT.

This clonotype was counted between two and nine times. The J gene is TRBJ2-2, the V gene TRBV29-1, with 8 bases that match TRBD1. This CDR3 is built from 14 residues. V dropped 7 bases and J dropped 4; count of bases not matched to a gene: 8. In germline, CDR1 is SQVTM, CDR2 ANQGSEA. CDR3 bases: TGCAGCGCCCGGGGGACAGGTATCACCGGGGAGCTGTTTTTT. The encoded protein is CSARGTGITGELFF.